This entry is about one T cell receptor (beta chain). Measured with immunoSEQ multiplex PCR; TCRdb has only the in-frame clones, and not every one. The profile shows roughly 13,000 clones, 73% of them singletons. The data are from a study of T cells after somatic rescue of genetic block. CDR3 length equals 17 residues. V was cut by 7 bases and J by 0 bases, with 21 bases left in between. Germline CDR1 reads SGHDN; CDR2 reads FVKESK. The receptor's source is a boy aged 5-17 years. The source material was peripheral blood mononuclear cells (PBMCs). V gene TRBV14 combines with J gene TRBJ1-2; possibly TRBD1 for D (5 bases). In DNA, the CDR3 is TGTGCCAGCATGCCGAGTCCAGGGTACCTCCCTAACTATGGCTACACCTTC. Amino acids: CASMPSPGYLPNYGYTF.